The T cell receptor beta chain under discussion was sequenced for a study of T-cell reconstitution after alpha-beta-depleted transplantation in children. Study observations and caveats: Newly produced T cells mostly accounted for T-cell counts and diversity one year post-transplant. The origin of alpha-beta T cells about two months after transplant was reportedly several hundred expanded graft clones. From surviving recipient T cells and thymic progenitors came the high day-60 TCRbeta diversity observed in some patients.

In this sample, this clonotype turned up many times. Antigen specificity is unknown. The TCRbeta library was prepared with unique molecular identifiers. TCRdb re-analysed the PCR reads in MiXCR, keeping a single row per CDR3 protein. The sample lists 440,000 or so distinct CDR3 sequences, 43% occurring once. The sample consisted of PBMCs, taken before TCRalphabeta/CD19-depleted stem cell transplant. The receptor comes from a girl aged 2 to 10 with aplastic anemia, due to receive a stem cell transplant.

The CDR3 sequence: CASSPGLAGMADTQYF. DNA of the CDR3: TGCGCCAGCAGCCCCGGACTAGCGGGAATGGCAGATACGCAGTATTTT. The chain carries TRBV5-1 and TRBJ2-3; 12 bases are shared with TRBD2. Trimming removed 4 bases from V and 4 bases from J; junction bases left unmatched: 7. Germline V gene lookup returns CDR1 SGHRS and CDR2 YFSETQ. The CDR3 runs 16 residues.